Listed below are T cell receptor beta chains from one sample, sequenced in a study of blood T cell repertoires in COVID-19. Assay: immunoSEQ multiplex PCR; the TCRdb copy retains only in-frame clones and omits some. This table has around 200,000 clones, 80% to 90% appearing once. The material sequenced was peripheral blood. The source is a middle-aged man with active or convalescent COVID-19. Each CDR3 is given with its conserved first and last residue. Each record gives: J gene, V gene, D gene, clone size, CDR3 DNA, CDR3 protein. The D gene is left open where the match is weak. Size values are once, few and many counts, or a class for expanded clones, and some rows have none.

>TRBJ2-7|TRBV12-5|TRBD2|.
TGTGCTAGTGGTTCGGGACTAACGGCCTACGAGCAGTACTTC
CASGSGLTAYEQYF
>TRBJ1-2|TRBV2|.|.
TGTGCCAGCAGTGCGGACACTAACTATGGCTACACCTTC
CASSADTNYGYTF
>TRBJ2-1|TRBV6-6|TRBD1|once
TGTGCCAGCAGTTTCTACGGGACAGGATACAATGAGCAGTTCTTC
CASSFYGTGYNEQFF
>TRBJ2-5|TRBV28|TRBD2|.
TGTGCCAGCAGTTTTGGTCGCGGGAGATTCGGGGAGACCCAGTACTTC
CASSFGRGRFGETQYF
>TRBJ1-5|TRBV10-3|.|.
TGTGCCATCAGTGATCAGGCTAGCAATCAGCCCCAGCATTTT
CAISDQASNQPQHF
>TRBJ1-2|TRBV30|.|.
TGTGCCTGGAGTGTGGGGGGGTCTAACTATGGCTACACCTTC
CAWSVGGSNYGYTF
>TRBJ2-1|TRBV11-2|TRBD2|few
TGTGCCAGCAGCTTACTAGCGGCCAACAATGAGCAGTTCTTC
CASSLLAANNEQFF
>TRBJ1-2|TRBV7-9|TRBD1|few
TGTGCCAGCAGCTCCCTTGAGACAGGGTCGCAGGGCTACACCTTC
CASSSLETGSQGYTF
>TRBJ1-3|TRBV19|.|.
TGTGCCAGTAGTATATCTCAGAACGCCGGAAACACCATATATTTT
CASSISQNAGNTIYF
>TRBJ1-2|TRBV30|TRBD1|once
TGTGCCTGGAGTGGTGACAGGGGGCATTTTGGAGGCTACACCTTC
CAWSGDRGHFGGYTF
>TRBJ2-5|TRBV6-1|TRBD2|.
TGTGCCAGCAGTGAAACACTAGCGGGGGGCGAGACCCAGTACTTC
CASSETLAGGETQYF
>TRBJ1-1|TRBV24-1|.|.
TGTGCCACCGGGGGCGAGAACACTGAAGCTTTCTTT
CATGGENTEAFF
>TRBJ2-2|TRBV24-1|.|.
TGTGCCACCAGTGATTTAAATGGGAAGGGGGCGAACACCGGGGAGCTGTTTTTT
CATSDLNGKGANTGELFF
>TRBJ1-5|TRBV30|.|.
TGTGCCTGGAGTGAGACAGCTCCTCATCAGCCCCAGCATTTT
CAWSETAPHQPQHF
>TRBJ1-6|TRBV18|.|.
TGTGCCAGCTCACCCGGGGTTAGTTCACCCCTCCACTTT
CASSPGVSSPLHF
>TRBJ2-1|TRBV24-1|.|.
TGTGCCACCAGTGTCGTGGGACTCGCTAGTAACAATGAGCAGTTCTTC
CATSVVGLASNNEQFF
>TRBJ1-6|TRBV5-1|.|few
TGCGCCAGCAGCGGACAGAGAGCCGGCTCACCCCTCCACTTT
CASSGQRAGSPLHF
>TRBJ2-7|TRBV7-9|TRBD1|.
TGTGCCAGCAGCCCAAGGACAGGGTACGAGCAGTACTTC
CASSPRTGYEQYF
>TRBJ1-1|TRBV15|.|.
TGTGCCACCAGCGACGGCGGCGGGCTAACTGAAGCTTTCTTT
CATSDGGGLTEAFF
>TRBJ1-2|TRBV9|.|.
TGTGCCAGCAGCGTAGGAGGGGGGGCTAATGGCTACACCTTC
CASSVGGGANGYTF
>TRBJ1-5|TRBV19|.|.
TGTGCCAGTAGTAGAGATGATCAGGGGTACCAGCCCCAGCATTTT
CASSRDDQGYQPQHF
>TRBJ1-6|TRBV12-5|TRBD1|.
TGTGCTAGTGGTTTGGAGACAGGGCAACGAAGCTCCTATAATTCACCCCTCCACTTT
CASGLETGQRSSYNSPLHF
>TRBJ1-5|TRBV12-5|.|.
TGTGCTAGTGAGGAGGTCGGACAGCCCCAGCATTTT
CASEEVGQPQHF
>TRBJ1-6|TRBV6-6|.|.
TGTGCCAGCAGTCACCAGGGTGTTCGTTCACCCCTCCACTTT
CASSHQGVRSPLHF